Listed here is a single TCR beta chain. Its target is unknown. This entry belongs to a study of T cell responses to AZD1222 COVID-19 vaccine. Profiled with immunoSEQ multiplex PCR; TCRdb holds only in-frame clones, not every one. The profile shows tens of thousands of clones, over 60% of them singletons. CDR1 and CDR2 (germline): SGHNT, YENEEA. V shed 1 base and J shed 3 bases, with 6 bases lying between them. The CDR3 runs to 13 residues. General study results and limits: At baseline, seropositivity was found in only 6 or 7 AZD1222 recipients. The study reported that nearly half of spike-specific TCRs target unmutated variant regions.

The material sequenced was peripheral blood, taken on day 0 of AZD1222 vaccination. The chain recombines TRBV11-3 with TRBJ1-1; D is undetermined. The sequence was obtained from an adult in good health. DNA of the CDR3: TGTGCCAGCAGCTTAGTACAGCACACTGAAGCTTTCTTT. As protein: CASSLVQHTEAFF.